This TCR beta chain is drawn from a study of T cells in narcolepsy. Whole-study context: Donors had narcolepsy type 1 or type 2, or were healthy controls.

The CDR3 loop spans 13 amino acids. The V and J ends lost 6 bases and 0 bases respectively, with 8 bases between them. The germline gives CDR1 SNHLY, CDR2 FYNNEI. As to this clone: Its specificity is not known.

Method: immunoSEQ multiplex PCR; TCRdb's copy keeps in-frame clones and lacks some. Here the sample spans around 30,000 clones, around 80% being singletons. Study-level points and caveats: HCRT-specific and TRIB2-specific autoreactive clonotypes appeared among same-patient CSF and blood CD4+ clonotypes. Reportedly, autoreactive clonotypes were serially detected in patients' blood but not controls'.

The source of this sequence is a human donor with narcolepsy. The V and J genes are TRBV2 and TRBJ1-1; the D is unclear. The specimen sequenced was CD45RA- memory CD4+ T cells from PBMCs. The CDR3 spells CASREHMNTEAFF. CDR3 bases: TGTGCCAGCAGGGAACACATGAACACTGAAGCTTTCTTT.